This entry is about one TCR beta chain. What this receptor recognizes is not known. Per-nucleotide qualities are absent, and no much larger clonotype sits a single base away. TCRbeta CDR3 regions were amplified from genomic DNA by means of the immunoSEQ Assay, a bias-controlled multiplex PCR. Per the source publication's procedure: The number of nucleated cells in each sample was estimated from the amplification of reference gene primers within the assay. To quantify the absolute abundance of each unique TCRbeta CDR3 rearrangement, sequence reads were collapsed and filtered. Productive Simpson clonality was computed per sample as the square root of Simpson's diversity index over productive rearrangements. TCRdb re-hosts the immuneACCESS table, in-frame sequences only. Its copies lack some clones; in the studies checked, an unresolved V gene accounts for under half of them, and the cause for the rest is not known. From that table come the V and J calls and clone size; the DNA was used to work out D and trimming. For this sample the table gives roughly 400,000 clones, of which around 90% were detected only once. The biggest ten clones account for 0.6% of the sample.

The data were obtained in a study of blood T cell repertoires in COVID-19 (dated by TCRdb to about 2020). Broadly, across the study: Samples from collaborators originated in the United States, Italy and Spain and spanned both the acute and convalescent phases of COVID-19. The material from the prospective study consisted of cDNA or gDNA derived from T cells, B-cell-depleted T cells, or PBMCs. The dataset comprised deeply sampled blood TCRbeta repertoires from subjects exposed to, actively infected with, or recovered from COVID-19. The repertoires were released in a freely available public database intended as a resource for research on the immune response to SARS-CoV-2. Samples were obtained from the ongoing ImmuneRACE study (first 160 participants) and from 1,254 subjects provided by 6 global collaborators. Sample metadata almost always included a de-identified subject ID, COVID-19 status, age in years and sex. HLA class I and class II types, where available, came from metadata supplied by the sample provider rather than from assay-based typing.

The CDR3, cysteine through phenylalanine, is 14 amino acids long. Solely the CDR3 DNA is kept, with 42 bases framed from the first base. CDR1 and CDR2, looked up from the germline V gene (reference sequence), are GTSNPN and SVGIG. Trimming removed 0 bases from V and 9 bases from J, leaving 12 bases between the germline ends. The full study reports these points: The quantity of clinical and demographic metadata differed by source and by participant and was supplied without curation.

Enrolling through a virtual design, the prospective study's participants ranged in age from roughly 18 to 95 years and lived across more than 20 United States geographic areas. In the prospective study, cohorts were assigned on the basis of participant-reported clinical history obtained from a screening survey and a study questionnaire. Recovered participants in ImmuneRACE Cohort 3 were defined by two consecutive negative NP/OP PCR tests, clearance by a healthcare professional, or resolution of symptoms. Mobile phlebotomists in the prospective study collected whole blood, serum and a nasopharyngeal or oropharyngeal swab from every participant. Additional blood draws and questionnaires over an approximately 2-month period could optionally be provided by prospective study participants. Blood samples from the prospective study were shipped frozen or at room temperature prior to DNA extraction.

The rearrangement combines TRBV30 with TRBJ1-6; a tentative D call is TRBD1 (5 bases match). What was sequenced was PBMCs or T cells enriched from blood (not recorded which). The source is a man between 18 and 35 years old who had recovered from COVID-19. The CDR3 region: CAWSVWGDGSPLHF. The DNA sequence is TGTGCCTGGAGTGTTTGGGGGGATGGTTCACCCCTCCACTTT.